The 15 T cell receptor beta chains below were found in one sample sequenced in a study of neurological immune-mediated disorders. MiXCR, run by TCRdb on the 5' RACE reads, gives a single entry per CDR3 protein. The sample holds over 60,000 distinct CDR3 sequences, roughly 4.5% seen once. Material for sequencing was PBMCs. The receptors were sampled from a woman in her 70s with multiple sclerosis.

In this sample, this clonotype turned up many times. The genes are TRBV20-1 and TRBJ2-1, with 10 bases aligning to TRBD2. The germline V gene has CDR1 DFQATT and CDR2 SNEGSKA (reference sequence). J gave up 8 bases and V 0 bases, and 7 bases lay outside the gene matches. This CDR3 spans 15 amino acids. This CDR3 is CSARDASGSLDEQFF. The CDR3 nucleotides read TGCAGTGCTAGAGATGCTAGCGGGAGTTTGGATGAGCAGTTCTTC.

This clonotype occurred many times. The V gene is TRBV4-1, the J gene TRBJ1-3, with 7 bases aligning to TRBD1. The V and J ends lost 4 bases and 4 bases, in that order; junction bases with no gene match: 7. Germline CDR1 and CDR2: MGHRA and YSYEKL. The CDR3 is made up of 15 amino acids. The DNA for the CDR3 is TGCGCCAGCAGCCTTAGAGGGACAGTGGGAAACACCATATATTTT. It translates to CASSLRGTVGNTIYF.

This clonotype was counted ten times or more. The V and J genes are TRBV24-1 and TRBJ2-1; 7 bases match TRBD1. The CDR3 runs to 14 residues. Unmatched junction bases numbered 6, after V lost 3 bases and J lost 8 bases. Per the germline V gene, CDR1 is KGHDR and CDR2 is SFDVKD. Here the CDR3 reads CATSDGGRGHEQFF. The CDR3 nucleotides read TGTGCCACCAGTGATGGGGGTAGGGGGCATGAGCAGTTCTTC.

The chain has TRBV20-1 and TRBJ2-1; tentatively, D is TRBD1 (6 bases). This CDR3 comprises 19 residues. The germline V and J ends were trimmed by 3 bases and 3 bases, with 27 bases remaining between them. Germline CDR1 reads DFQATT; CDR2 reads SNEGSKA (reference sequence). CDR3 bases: TGCAGTGCTAGGCCAGACCCCCAACCGGGACATCGATACTACAATGAGCAGTTCTTC. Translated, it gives CSARPDPQPGHRYYNEQFF.

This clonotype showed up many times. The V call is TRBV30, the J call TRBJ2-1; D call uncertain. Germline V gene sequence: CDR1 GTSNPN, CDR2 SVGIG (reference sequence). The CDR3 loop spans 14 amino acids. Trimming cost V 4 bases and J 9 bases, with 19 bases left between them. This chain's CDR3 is CAWNPPVVFGEQFF. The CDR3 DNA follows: TGTGCCTGGAACCCACCGGTTGTTTTTGGTGAGCAGTTCTTC. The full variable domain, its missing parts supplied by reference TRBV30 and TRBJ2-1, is SQTIHQWPATLVQPVGSPLSLECTVEGTSNPNLYWYRQAAGRGLQLLFYSVGIGQISSEVPQNLSASRPQDRQFILSSKKLLLSDSGFYLCAWNPPVVFGEQFFGPGTRLTVL.

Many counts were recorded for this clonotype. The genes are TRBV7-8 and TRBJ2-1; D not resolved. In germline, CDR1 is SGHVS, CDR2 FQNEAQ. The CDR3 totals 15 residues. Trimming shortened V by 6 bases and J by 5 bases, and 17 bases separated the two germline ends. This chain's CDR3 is CASRANRAENNEQFF. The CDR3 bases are TGTGCCAGCAGAGCAAATCGGGCGGAGAACAATGAGCAGTTCTTC.

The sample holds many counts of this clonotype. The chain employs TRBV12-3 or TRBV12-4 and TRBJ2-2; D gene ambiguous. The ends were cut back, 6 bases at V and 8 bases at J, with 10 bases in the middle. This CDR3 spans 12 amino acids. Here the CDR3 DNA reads TGTGCCAGCAGGCTTACACCAGGGGAGCTGTTTTTT. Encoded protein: CASRLTPGELFF.

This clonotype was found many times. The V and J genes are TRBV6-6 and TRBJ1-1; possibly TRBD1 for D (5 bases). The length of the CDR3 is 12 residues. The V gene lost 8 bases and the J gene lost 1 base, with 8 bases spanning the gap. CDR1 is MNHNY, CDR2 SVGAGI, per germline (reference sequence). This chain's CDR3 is CASGQGNTEAFF. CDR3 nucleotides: TGTGCCAGCGGGCAGGGGAACACTGAAGCTTTCTTT.

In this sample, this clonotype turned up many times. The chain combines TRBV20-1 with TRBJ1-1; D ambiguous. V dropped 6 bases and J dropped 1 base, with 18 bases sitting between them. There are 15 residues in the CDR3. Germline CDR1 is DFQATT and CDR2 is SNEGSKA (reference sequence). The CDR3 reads CSARVGRTPNTEAFF. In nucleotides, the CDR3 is TGCAGTGCCCGAGTGGGAAGGACTCCGAACACTGAAGCTTTCTTT.

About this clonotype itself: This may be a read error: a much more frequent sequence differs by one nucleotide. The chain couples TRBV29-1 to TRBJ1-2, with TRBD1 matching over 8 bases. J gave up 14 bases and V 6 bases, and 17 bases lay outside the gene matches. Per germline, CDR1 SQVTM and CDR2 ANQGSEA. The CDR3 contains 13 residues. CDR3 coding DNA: TGCAGCGTCGCACCCGACAGGGGAAGTTACGAAACCTTC. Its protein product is CSVAPDRGSYETF.

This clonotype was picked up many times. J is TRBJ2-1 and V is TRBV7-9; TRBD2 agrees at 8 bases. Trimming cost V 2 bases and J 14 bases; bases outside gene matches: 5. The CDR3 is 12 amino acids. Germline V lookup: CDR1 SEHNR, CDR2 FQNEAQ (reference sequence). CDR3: CASSLTSGSEFF. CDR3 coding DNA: TGTGCCAGCAGCTTAACCAGCGGGAGTGAGTTCTTC.

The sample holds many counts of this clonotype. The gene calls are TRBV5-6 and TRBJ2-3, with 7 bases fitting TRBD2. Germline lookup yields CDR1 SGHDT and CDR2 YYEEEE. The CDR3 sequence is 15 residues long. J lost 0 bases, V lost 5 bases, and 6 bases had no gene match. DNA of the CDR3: TGTGCCAGCAGAATTAGCGGGTCTAGCACAGATACGCAGTATTTT. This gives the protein CASRISGSSTDTQYF.

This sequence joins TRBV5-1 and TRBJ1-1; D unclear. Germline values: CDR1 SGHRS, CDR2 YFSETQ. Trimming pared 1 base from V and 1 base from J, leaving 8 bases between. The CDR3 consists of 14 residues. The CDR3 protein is CASSLNPANTEAFF. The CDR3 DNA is TGCGCCAGCAGCTTGAATCCAGCGAACACTGAAGCTTTCTTT.

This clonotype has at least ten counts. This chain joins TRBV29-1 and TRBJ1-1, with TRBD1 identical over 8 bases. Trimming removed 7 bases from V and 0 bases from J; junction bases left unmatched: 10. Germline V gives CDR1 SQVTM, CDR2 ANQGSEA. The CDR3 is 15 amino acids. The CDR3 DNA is TGCAGCGGGAACAGACAGGGGACGATGAACACTGAAGCTTTCTTT. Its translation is CSGNRQGTMNTEAFF.

CDR3 in amino acids: CASSVGPIAGGPTDTQYF. The CDR3 DNA follows: TGTGCCAGCAGCGTAGGGCCTATAGCGGGAGGGCCGACAGATACGCAGTATTTT. The J gene is TRBJ2-3, the V gene TRBV9, with 11 bases aligning to TRBD2. After removal of 0 bases from V and 3 bases from J, the junction contained 9 bases not matched to a gene. CDR3 size: 18 residues. In germline, CDR1 is SGDLS, CDR2 YYNGEE.